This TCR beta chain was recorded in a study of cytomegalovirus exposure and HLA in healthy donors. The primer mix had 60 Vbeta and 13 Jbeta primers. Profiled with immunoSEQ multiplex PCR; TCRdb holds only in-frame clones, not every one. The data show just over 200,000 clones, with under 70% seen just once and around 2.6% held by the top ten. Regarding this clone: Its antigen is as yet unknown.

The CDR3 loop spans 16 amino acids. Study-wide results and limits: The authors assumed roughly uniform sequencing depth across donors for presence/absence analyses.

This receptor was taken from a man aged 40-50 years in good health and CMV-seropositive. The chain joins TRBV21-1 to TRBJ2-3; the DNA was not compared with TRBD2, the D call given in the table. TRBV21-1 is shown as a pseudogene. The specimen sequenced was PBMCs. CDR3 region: CASSKVSSGGPDTQYF. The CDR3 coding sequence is TGTGCCAGCAGCAAAGTGTCTAGCGGGGGACCAGATACGCAGTATTTT.